These 13 T cell receptor beta chains were sequenced from one sample in a study of blood T cell repertoires in COVID-19. Here immunoSEQ multiplex PCR was the method, and the copy in TCRdb shows in-frame clones only, minus some. The table shows about 61,000 clones, with roughly 80% occurring only once. Sequenced sample: peripheral blood. The receptors here all came from a man older than 75 with active or convalescent COVID-19.

This chain joins TRBV24-1 and TRBJ2-6, with D possibly being TRBD1 (5 bases). V gave up 6 bases and J gave up 1 base, with 9 bases separating them. The V gene's germline CDR1 is KGHDR and CDR2 SFDVKD. This CDR3 region has 15 residues. CDR3: CATSSGWSGANVLTF. Here the CDR3 DNA reads TGTGCCACCAGTTCAGGGTGGTCTGGGGCCAACGTCCTGACTTTC.

This clone has only one observation. This chain's CDR3 is CASKAGDKTF. CDR3 coding DNA: TGCGCCAGCAAAGCAGGGGACAAGACCTTC. The chain is built from TRBV23-1 and TRBJ1-2; a possible D gene is TRBD1 (6 bases). TRBV23-1 is an ORF; its function is uncertain. The CDR3 is 10 amino acids. Trimming left V 7 bases short and J 14 bases short, with 14 bases between.

The chain has TRBV6-5 and TRBJ2-7; TRBD1 agrees at 9 bases. Germline assignment: CDR1 MNHEY and CDR2 SVGAGI. Losses at the gene ends were 4 bases for V and 2 bases for J; bases not matched to a gene: 9. This CDR3 spans 16 amino acids. CDR3 nucleotides: TGTGCCAGCAGTTTCTCGACAGGGGGGTCAACCTACGAGCAGTACTTC. Its translation is CASSFSTGGSTYEQYF.

The rearrangement uses TRBV4-3 and TRBJ2-3; 10 positions agree with TRBD2. The CDR3 sequence is 13 residues long. The germline V gene encodes CDR1 LGHNA and CDR2 YSLEER. Trimming took 6 bases from V and 4 from J; bases not matched to a gene: 1. The CDR3 here is CASSLAGADTQYF. DNA for the CDR3: TGCGCCAGCAGTCTAGCGGGAGCAGATACGCAGTATTTT.

The chain couples TRBV5-1 to TRBJ2-2; unclear D gene. This CDR3 contains 14 residues. Germline loops: CDR1 SGHRS, CDR2 YFSETQ. V lost 2 bases and J lost 4, with 9 bases in between. As DNA, the CDR3 is TGCGCCAGCAGCTTAACAGAGACCACCGGGGAGCTGTTTTTT. It codes for CASSLTETTGELFF.

This clone was counted at least ten times. The sample carries other DNA sequences with the same CDR3. The J gene is TRBJ2-1, the V gene TRBV7-8; D may be TRBD2 (6 bases). CDR1 and CDR2 from the germline V gene are SGHVS and FQNEAQ. The CDR3 is 15 amino acids. Between the trimmed V and J ends, which lost 6 bases and 0 bases, there was a span of 12 bases. The CDR3 DNA reads TGTGCCAGCAGACTAGCAGAATCCTCCTACAATGAGCAGTTCTTC. This encodes CASRLAESSYNEQFF. The full variable domain, rest sourced from reference TRBV7-8 and TRBJ2-1, is GAGVSQSPRYKVAKRGQDVALRCDPISGHVSLFWYQQALGQGPEFLTYFQNEAQLDKSGLPSDRFFAERPEGSVSTLKIQRTQQEDSAVYLCASRLAESSYNEQFFGPGTRLTVL.

The genes are TRBV6-6 and TRBJ1-5; the match to TRBD1 covers 10 bases. V shed 6 bases, J shed 0 bases, and the junction held 17 bases outside the gene matches. Germline lookup yields CDR1 MNHNY and CDR2 SVGAGI (reference sequence). This CDR3 spans 20 amino acids. The CDR3 sequence: CASSDGPRDRGPYSNQPQHF. The CDR3 region has the DNA TGTGCCAGCAGCGATGGGCCTAGGGACAGGGGCCCCTATAGCAATCAGCCCCAGCATTTT.

The chain is built from TRBV19 and TRBJ2-5; D tentatively reads TRBD1 or TRBD2 (6 bases each). CDR1 LNHDA and CDR2 SQIVND come from the germline V gene (reference sequence). The V end was cut by 8 bases, the J end by 3 bases, with 13 bases between. The CDR3 is 13 amino acids. The CDR3 protein is CASGRGVEETQYF. The CDR3 bases are TGTGCCAGTGGTAGGGGGGTTGAAGAGACCCAGTACTTC.

The chain is built from TRBV10-1 and TRBJ2-2, with TRBD1 matching over 8 bases. Germline CDR1 and CDR2: WNHNN and SYGVQD (reference sequence). The ends lost 5 bases at V and 3 bases at J; junction bases unmatched: 2. The length of the CDR3 is 14 residues. This CDR3 is CASSRGQDTGELFF. CDR3 nucleotide sequence: TGCGCCAGCAGTAGGGGACAGGACACCGGGGAGCTGTTTTTT.

This clone was observed a few times. V is TRBV28 and J is TRBJ2-7; unclear D gene. The CDR3 loop spans 16 amino acids. Looked up from germline, CDR1 is MDHEN and CDR2 is SYDVKM. Trimming left V 3 bases short and J 0 bases short, with 15 bases between. This CDR3 is CASSFRLDSLSYEQYF. The CDR3 DNA follows: TGTGCCAGCAGTTTCCGACTGGATAGCCTCTCCTACGAGCAGTACTTC.

V usage is TRBV27 and J usage is TRBJ2-1; 11 nucleotides agree with TRBD2. CDR3 length equals 16 residues. Per germline, CDR1 MNHEY and CDR2 SMNVEV (reference sequence). Germline trimming cut 6 bases from V and 5 bases from J; bases unmatched to any gene: 9. The CDR3 DNA sequence: TGTGCCAGCAGACTACTAGCGGGAGTTGTCCACAATGAGCAGTTCTTC. This gives the protein CASRLLAGVVHNEQFF.

This clone was counted a single time. The chain couples TRBV7-9 to TRBJ2-7, with D perhaps TRBD2 (6 bases). CDR3 length: 14 residues. V dropped 5 bases and J dropped 4 bases, with 15 bases sitting between them. Looked up from germline, CDR1 is SEHNR and CDR2 is FQNEAQ (reference sequence). The CDR3 loop reads CASSPPGRIYEQYF. CDR3 coding DNA: TGTGCCAGCAGCCCCCCCGGGAGAATTTACGAGCAGTACTTC.

V and J are TRBV5-1 and TRBJ1-1; no definite D call. Germline loops: CDR1 SGHRS, CDR2 YFSETQ. V dropped 5 bases and J dropped 2 bases, with 7 bases sitting between them. This CDR3 is built from 12 residues. The CDR3 spells CASRIYNTEAFF. CDR3 in DNA: TGCGCCAGCAGGATCTATAACACTGAAGCTTTCTTT. Complete variable domain (other parts from reference TRBV5-1 and TRBJ1-1): KAGVTQTPRYLIKTRGQQVTLSCSPISGHRSVSWYQQTPGQGLQFLFEYFSETQRNKGNFPGRFSGRQFSNSRSEMNVSTLELGDSALYLCASRIYNTEAFFGQGTRLTVV.